This T cell receptor beta chain derives from a study of human T cells and chemical hapten exposure. Germline V lookup: CDR1 SGHTA, CDR2 FQGTGA. Trimming removed 8 bases from V and 6 bases from J; junction bases left unmatched: 9. This CDR3 region has 14 residues. As to time point: pre-sensitization, week 0. Treatment noted: therapeutic diphenylcyclopropenone sensitization with weekly scalp DPC. MiXCR was run by TCRdb on the RACE reads, yielding one entry per CDR3 protein. This sample has around 330,000 distinct CDR3 sequences, with about 5% found just once. This clonotype was sampled from a young woman with alopecia areata. Some clones in this sample may be carry-over from other donors' samples. The sequencing used whole blood, collected in connection with sensitization to the hapten diphenylcyclopropenone (DPC). The J gene is TRBJ2-3, the V gene TRBV7-3, with 9 bases matching TRBD2. CDR3 sequence reads: CASASGLAGDTQYF. The CDR3 DNA reads TGTGCCAGCGCATCCGGTCTAGCGGGGGATACGCAGTATTTT.